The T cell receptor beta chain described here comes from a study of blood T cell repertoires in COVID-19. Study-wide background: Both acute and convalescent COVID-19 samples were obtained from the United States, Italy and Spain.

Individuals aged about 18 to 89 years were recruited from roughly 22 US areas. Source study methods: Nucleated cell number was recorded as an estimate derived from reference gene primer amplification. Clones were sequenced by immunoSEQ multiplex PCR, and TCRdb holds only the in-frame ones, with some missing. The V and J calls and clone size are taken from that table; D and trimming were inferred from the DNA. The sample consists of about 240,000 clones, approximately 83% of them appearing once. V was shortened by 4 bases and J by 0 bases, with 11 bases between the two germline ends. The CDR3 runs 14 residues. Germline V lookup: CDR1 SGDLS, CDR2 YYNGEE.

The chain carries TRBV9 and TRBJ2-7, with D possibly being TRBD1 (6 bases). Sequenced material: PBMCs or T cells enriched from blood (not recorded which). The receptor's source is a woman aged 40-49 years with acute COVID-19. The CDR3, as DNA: TGTGCCAGCAGCAGCGGACAGAGCTCCTACGAGCAGTACTTC. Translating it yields CASSSGQSSYEQYF.